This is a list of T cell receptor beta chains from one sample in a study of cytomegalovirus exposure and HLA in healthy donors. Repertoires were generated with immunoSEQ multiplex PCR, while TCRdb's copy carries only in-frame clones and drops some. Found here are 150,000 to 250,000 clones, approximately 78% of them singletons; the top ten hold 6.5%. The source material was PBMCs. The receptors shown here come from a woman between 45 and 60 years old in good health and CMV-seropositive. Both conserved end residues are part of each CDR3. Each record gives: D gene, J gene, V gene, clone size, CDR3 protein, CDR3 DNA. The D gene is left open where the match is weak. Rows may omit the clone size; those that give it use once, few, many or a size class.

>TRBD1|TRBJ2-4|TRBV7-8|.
CASSVGTGGNKNSQYF
TGTGCCAGCAGCGTCGGGACAGGGGGCAACAAAAACAGTCAGTACTTC
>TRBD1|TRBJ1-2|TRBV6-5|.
CASSYGQGSGGYTF
TGTGCCAGCAGTTACGGACAGGGCTCCGGTGGCTACACCTTC
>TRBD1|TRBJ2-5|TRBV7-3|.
CASSKGRGRETQYF
TGTGCCAGCAGCAAAGGAAGGGGGCGAGAGACCCAGTACTTC
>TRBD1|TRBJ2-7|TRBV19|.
CASSIAGQGDYEQYF
TGTGCCAGTAGTATAGCGGGACAGGGGGACTACGAGCAGTACTTC
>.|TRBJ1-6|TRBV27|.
CASSLRGSYNSPLHF
TGTGCCAGCAGTTTACGGGGCTCCTATAATTCACCCCTCCACTTT
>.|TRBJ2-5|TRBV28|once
CASSSPSRTQYF
TGTGCCAGCAGTTCCCCCTCTCGGACCCAGTACTTC
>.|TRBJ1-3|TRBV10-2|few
CASRVRRDSGNTIYF
TGCGCCAGCAGAGTTCGCCGGGACTCTGGAAACACCATATATTTT
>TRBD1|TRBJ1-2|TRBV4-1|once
CASSQDSQGVRRGYTF
TGCGCCAGCAGCCAAGATAGCCAGGGGGTTCGGCGTGGCTACACCTTC
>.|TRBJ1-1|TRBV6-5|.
CASSWTIGGTEAFF
TGTGCCAGCAGTTGGACTATTGGAGGCACTGAAGCTTTCTTT
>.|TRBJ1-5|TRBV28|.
CASSLDRTDQPQHF
TGTGCCAGCAGTCTAGACAGGACAGATCAGCCCCAGCATTTT
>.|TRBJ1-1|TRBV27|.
CASRLSNGNTEAFF
TGTGCCAGCCGTCTATCGAACGGGAACACTGAAGCTTTCTTT
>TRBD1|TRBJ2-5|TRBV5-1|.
CASTRAGGREETQYF
TGCGCCAGCACCCGCGCAGGGGGCCGCGAAGAGACCCAGTACTTC
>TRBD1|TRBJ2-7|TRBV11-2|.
CASSPGTGFYEQYF
TGTGCCAGCAGCCCCGGGACAGGGTTCTACGAGCAGTACTTC
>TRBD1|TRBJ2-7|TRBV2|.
CASRGTGVYEQYF
TGTGCCAGCAGGGGGACAGGGGTCTACGAGCAGTACTTC